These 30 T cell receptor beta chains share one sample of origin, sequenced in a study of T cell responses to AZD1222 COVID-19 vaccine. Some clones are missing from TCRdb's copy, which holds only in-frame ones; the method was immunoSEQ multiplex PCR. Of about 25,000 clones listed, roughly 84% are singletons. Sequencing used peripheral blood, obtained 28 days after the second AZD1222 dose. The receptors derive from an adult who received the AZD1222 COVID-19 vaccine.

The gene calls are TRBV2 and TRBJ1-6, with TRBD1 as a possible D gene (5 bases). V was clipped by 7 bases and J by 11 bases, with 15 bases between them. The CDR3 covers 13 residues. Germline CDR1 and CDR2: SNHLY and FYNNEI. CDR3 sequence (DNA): TGTGCCAGCAATACAGGATCGTTCGCACCCCTCCACTTT. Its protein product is CASNTGSFAPLHF. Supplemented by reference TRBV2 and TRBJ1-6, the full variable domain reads EPEVTQTPSHQVTQMGQEVILRCVPISNHLYFYWYRQILGQKVEFLVSFYNNEISEKSEIFDDQFSVERPDGSNFTLKIRSTKLEDSAMYFCASNTGSFAPLHFGNGTRLTVT.

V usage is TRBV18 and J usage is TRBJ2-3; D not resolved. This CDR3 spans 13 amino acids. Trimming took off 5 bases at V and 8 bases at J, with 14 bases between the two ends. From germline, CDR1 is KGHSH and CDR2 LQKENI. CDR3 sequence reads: CASSERLGFTQYF. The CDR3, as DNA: TGTGCCAGCTCAGAGAGACTGGGGTTTACGCAGTATTTT.

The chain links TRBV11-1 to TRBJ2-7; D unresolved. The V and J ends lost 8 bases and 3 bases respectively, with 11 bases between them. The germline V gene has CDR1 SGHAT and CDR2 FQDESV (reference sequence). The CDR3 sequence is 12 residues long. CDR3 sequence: CASGVTGYEQYF. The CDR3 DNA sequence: TGTGCCAGCGGGGTAACGGGCTACGAGCAGTACTTC.

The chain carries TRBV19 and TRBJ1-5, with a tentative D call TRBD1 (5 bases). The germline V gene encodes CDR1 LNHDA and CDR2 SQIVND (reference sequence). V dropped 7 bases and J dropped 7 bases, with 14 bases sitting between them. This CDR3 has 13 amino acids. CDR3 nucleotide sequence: TGTGCCAGTAATAAAGGGGCAGGACAGCCCCAGCATTTT. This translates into CASNKGAGQPQHF.

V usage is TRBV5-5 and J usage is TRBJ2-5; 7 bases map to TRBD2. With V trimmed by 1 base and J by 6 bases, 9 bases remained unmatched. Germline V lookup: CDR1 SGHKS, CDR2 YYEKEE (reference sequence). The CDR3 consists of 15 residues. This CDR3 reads CASSLQEGGLQTQYF. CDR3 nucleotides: TGTGCCAGCAGCTTGCAAGAGGGAGGGTTGCAGACCCAGTACTTC. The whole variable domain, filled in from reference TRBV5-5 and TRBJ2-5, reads DAGVTQSPTHLIKTRGQQVTLRCSPISGHKSVSWYQQVLGQGPQFIFQYYEKEERGRGNFPDRFSARQFPNYSSELNVNALLLGDSALYLCASSLQEGGLQTQYFGPGTRLLVL.

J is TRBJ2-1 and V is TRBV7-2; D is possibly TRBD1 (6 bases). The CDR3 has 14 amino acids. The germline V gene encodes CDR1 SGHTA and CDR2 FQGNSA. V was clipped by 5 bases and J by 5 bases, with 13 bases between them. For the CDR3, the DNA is TGTGCCAGCAGCCGGACAGCTCTACACAATGAGCAGTTCTTC. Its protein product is CASSRTALHNEQFF. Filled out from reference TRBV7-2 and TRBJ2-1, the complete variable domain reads GAGVSQSPSNKVTEKGKDVELRCDPISGHTALYWYRQSLGQGLEFLIYFQGNSAPDKSGLPSDRFSAERTGGSVSTLTIQRTQQEDSAVYLCASSRTALHNEQFFGPGTRLTVL.

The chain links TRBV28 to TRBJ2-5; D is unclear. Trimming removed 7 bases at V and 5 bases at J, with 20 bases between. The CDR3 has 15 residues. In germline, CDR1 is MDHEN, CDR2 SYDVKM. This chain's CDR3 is CASTQRPSKAETQYF. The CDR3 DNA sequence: TGTGCCAGCACCCAAAGACCATCGAAGGCCGAGACCCAGTACTTC.

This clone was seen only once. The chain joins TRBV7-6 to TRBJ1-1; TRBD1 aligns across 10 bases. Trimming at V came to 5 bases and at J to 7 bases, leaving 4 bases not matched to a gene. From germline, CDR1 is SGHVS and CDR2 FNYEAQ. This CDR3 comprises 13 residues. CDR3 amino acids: CASSGRTGGEAFF. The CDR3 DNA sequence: TGTGCCAGCAGCGGACGGACAGGGGGTGAAGCTTTCTTT. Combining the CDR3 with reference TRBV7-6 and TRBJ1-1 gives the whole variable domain GAGVSQSPRYKVTKRGQDVALRCDPISGHVSLYWYRQALGQGPEFLTYFNYEAQQDKSGLPNDRFSAERPEGSISTLTIQRTEQRDSAMYRCASSGRTGGEAFFGQGTRLTVV.

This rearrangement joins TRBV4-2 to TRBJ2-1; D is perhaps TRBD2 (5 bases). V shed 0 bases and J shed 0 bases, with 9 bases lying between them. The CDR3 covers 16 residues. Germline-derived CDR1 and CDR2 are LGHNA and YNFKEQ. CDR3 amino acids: CASSQERGSSYNEQFF. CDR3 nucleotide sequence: TGTGCCAGCAGCCAAGAACGGGGAAGCTCCTACAATGAGCAGTTCTTC.

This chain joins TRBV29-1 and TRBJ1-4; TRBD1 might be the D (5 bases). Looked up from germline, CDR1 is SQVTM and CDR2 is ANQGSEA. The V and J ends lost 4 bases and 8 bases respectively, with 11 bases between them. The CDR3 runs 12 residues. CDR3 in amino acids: CSVGEGWEKLFF. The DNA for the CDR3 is TGCAGCGTTGGGGAGGGGTGGGAAAAACTGTTTTTT.

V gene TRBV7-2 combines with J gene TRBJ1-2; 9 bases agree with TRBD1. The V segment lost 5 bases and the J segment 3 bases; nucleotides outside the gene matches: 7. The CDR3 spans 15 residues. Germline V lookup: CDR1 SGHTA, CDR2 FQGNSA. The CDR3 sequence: CASSHATGGDYGYTF. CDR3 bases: TGTGCCAGCAGCCATGCCACAGGGGGCGACTATGGCTACACCTTC. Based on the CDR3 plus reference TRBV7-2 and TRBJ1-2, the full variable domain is GAGVSQSPSNKVTEKGKDVELRCDPISGHTALYWYRQSLGQGLEFLIYFQGNSAPDKSGLPSDRFSAERTGGSVSTLTIQRTQQEDSAVYLCASSHATGGDYGYTFGSGTRLTVV.

The CDR3 here is CATSDGLGTETQYF. The CDR3 bases are TGTGCCACCAGTGATGGGCTAGGGACGGAGACCCAGTACTTC. The genes are TRBV24-1 and TRBJ2-5; D possibly matches TRBD1 or TRBD2 (5 bases each). Germline loops: CDR1 KGHDR, CDR2 SFDVKD. The V and J ends lost 3 bases and 5 bases respectively, with 12 bases between them. The CDR3 consists of 14 residues.

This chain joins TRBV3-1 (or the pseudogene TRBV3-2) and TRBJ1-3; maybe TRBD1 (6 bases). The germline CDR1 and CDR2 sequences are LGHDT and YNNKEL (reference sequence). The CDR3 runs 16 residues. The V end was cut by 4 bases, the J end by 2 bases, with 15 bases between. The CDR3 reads CASSRGQMLTGNTIYF. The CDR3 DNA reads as TGTGCCAGCAGCCGGGGACAAATGCTGACTGGAAACACCATATATTTT.

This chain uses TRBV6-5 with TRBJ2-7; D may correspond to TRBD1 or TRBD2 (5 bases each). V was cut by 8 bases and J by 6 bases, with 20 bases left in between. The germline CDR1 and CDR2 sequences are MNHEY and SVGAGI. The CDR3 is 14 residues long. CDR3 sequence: CASQLLARGTEQYF. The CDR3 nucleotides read TGTGCCAGCCAGTTATTAGCGCGAGGGACCGAGCAGTACTTC.

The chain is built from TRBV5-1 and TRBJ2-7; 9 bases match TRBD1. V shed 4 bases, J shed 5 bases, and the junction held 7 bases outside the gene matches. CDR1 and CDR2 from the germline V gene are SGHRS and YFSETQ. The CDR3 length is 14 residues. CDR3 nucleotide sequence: TGCGCCAGCAGCCAAGGACAGGGGACAGACGAGCAGTACTTC. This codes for CASSQGQGTDEQYF. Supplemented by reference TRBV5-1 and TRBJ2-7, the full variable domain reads KAGVTQTPRYLIKTRGQQVTLSCSPISGHRSVSWYQQTPGQGLQFLFEYFSETQRNKGNFPGRFSGRQFSNSRSEMNVSTLELGDSALYLCASSQGQGTDEQYFGPGTRLTVT.

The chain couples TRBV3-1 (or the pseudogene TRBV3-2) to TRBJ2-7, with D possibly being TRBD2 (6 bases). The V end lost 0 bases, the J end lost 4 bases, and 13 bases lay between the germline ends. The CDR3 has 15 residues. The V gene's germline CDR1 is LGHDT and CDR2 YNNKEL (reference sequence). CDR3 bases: TGTGCCAGCAGCCAAGATCCGGGAGCGGCGTACGAGCAGTACTTC. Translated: CASSQDPGAAYEQYF.

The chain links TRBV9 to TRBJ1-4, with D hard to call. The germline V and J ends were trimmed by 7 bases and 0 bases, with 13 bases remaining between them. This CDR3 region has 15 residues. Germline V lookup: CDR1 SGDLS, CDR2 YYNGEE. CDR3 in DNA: TGTGCCAGCTCCCCCGCGCTTGCAACTAATGAAAAACTGTTTTTT. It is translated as CASSPALATNEKLFF.

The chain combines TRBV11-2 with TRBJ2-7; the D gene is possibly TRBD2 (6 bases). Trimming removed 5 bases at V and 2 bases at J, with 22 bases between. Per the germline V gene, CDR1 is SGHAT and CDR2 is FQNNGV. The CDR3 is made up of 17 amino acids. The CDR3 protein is CASSPIRQMGGTYEQYF. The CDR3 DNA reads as TGTGCCAGCAGCCCCATTAGGCAAATGGGAGGTACCTACGAGCAGTACTTC.

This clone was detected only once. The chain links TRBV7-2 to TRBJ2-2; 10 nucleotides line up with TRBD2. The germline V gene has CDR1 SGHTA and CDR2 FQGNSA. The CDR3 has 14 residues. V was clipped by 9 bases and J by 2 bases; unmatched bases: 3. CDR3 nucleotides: TGTGCCAGGTCTAGCGGGGGTAACACCGGGGAGCTGTTTTTT. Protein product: CARSSGGNTGELFF.

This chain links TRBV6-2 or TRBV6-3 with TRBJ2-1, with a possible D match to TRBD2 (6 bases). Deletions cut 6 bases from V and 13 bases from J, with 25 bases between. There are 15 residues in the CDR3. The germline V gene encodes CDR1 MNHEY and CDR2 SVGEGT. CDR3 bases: TGTGCCAGCAGCAGAGGACGGGGGATAACAATGAGTCAGTTCTTC. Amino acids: CASSRGRGITMSQFF.

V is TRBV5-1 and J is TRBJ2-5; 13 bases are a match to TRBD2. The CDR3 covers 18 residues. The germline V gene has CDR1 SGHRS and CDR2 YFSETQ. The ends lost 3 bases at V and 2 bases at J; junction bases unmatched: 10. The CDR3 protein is CASSSGTSGVPVQETQYF. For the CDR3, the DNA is TGCGCCAGCAGCTCTGGGACTAGCGGGGTACCCGTTCAAGAGACCCAGTACTTC.

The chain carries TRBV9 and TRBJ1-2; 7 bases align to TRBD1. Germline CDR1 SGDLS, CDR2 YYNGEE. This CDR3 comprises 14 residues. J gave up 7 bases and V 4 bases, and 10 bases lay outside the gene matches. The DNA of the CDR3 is TGTGCCAGCAGCCCGACGACAGGGTTCGGTGGCTACACCTTC. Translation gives CASSPTTGFGGYTF.

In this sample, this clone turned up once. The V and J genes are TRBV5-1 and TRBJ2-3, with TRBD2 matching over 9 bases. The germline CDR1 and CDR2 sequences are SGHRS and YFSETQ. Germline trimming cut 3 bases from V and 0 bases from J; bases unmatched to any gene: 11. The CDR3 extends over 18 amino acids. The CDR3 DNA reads TGCGCCAGCAGCTCCTACCCCCCTAGCGGGGCTAGCACAGATACGCAGTATTTT. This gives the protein CASSSYPPSGASTDTQYF.

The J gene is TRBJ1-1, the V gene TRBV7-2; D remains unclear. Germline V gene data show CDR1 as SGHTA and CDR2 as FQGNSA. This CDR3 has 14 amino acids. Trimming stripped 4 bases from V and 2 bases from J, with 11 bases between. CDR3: CASSSSPVNTEAFF. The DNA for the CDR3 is TGTGCCAGCAGCTCGTCCCCCGTTAACACTGAAGCTTTCTTT.

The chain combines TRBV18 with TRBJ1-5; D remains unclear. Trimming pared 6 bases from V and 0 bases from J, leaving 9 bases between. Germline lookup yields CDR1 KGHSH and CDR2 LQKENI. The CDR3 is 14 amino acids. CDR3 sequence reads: CASSGTNSNQPQHF. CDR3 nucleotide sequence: TGTGCCAGCTCGGGTACAAATAGCAATCAGCCCCAGCATTTT.

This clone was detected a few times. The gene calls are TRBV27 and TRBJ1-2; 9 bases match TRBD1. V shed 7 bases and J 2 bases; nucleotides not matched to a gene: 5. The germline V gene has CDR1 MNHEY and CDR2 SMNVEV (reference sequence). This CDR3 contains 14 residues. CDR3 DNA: TGTGCCAGCACCCCGACAGGGGGAAACTATGGCTACACCTTC. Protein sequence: CASTPTGGNYGYTF.

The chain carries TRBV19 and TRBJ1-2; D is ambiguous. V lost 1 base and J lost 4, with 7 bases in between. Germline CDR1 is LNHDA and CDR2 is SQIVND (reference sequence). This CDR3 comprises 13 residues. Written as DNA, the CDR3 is TGTGCCAGTAGTATAGGGTCAGTCTATGGCTACACCTTC. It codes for CASSIGSVYGYTF.

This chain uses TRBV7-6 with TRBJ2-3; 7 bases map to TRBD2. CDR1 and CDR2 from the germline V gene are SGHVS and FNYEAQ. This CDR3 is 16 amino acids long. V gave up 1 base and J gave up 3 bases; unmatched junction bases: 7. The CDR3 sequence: CASSLGTGGITDTQYF. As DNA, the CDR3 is TGTGCCAGCAGCTTAGGGACGGGAGGTATTACAGATACGCAGTATTTT.

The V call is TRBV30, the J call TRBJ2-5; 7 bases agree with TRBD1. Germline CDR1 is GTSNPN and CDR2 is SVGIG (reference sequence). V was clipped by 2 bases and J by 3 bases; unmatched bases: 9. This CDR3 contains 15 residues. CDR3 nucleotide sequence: TGTGCCTGGAGTTTAAGTGACAGGGCTGAAGAGACCCAGTACTTC. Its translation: CAWSLSDRAEETQYF.

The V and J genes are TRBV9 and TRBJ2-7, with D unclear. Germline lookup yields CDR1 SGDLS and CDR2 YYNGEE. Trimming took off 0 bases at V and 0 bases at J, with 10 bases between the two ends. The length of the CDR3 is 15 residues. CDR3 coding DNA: TGTGCCAGCAGCGTAGACGGCTTTAGCTCCTACGAGCAGTACTTC. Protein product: CASSVDGFSSYEQYF.